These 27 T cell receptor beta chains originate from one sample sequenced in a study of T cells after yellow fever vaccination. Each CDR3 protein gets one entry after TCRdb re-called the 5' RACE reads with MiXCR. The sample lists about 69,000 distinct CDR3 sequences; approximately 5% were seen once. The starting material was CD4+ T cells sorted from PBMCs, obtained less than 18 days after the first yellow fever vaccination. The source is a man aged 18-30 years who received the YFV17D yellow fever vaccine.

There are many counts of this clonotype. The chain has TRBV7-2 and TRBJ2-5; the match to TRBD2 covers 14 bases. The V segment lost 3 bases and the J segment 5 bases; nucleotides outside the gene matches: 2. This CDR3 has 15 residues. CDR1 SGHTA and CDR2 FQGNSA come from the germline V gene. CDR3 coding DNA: TGTGCCAGCAGCTTGACTAGCGGGGGGGTGGAGACCCAGTACTTC. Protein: CASSLTSGGVETQYF.

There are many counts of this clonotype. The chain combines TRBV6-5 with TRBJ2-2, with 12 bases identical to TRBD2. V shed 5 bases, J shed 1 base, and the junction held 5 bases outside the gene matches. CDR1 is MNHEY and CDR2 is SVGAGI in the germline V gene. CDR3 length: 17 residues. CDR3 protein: CASSRSGLAGNTGELFF. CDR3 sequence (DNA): TGTGCCAGCAGTCGATCGGGACTAGCGGGGAACACCGGGGAGCTGTTTTTT.

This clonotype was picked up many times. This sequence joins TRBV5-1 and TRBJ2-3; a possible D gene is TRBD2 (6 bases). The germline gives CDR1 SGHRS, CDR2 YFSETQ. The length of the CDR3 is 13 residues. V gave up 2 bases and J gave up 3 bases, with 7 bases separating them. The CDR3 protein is CASSFGGTDTQYF. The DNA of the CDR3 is TGCGCCAGCAGCTTCGGGGGTACAGATACGCAGTATTTT.

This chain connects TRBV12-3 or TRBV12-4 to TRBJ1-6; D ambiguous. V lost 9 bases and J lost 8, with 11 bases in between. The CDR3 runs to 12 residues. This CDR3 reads CASFDGDSPLHF. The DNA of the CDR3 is TGTGCCAGTTTTGACGGCGATTCACCCCTCCACTTT.

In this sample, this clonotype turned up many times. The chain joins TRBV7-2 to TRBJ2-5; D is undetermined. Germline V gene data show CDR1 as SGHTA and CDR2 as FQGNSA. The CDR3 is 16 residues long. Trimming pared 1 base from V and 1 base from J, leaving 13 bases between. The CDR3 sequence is CASSLGHVGGQETQYF. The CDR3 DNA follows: TGTGCCAGCAGCTTAGGGCATGTCGGCGGCCAAGAGACCCAGTACTTC.

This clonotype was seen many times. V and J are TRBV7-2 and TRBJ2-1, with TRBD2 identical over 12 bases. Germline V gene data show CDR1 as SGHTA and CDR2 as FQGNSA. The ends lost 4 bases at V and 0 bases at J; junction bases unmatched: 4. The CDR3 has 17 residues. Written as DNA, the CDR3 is TGTGCCAGCAGCTCCTCTAGCGGGGGGGCCTCCTACAATGAGCAGTTCTTC. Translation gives CASSSSSGGASYNEQFF.

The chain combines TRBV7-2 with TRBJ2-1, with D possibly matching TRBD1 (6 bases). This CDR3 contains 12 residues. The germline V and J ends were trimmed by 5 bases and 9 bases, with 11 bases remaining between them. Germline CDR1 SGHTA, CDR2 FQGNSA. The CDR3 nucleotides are TGTGCCAGCAGCCTATACAGGGCTGAGCAGTTCTTC. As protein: CASSLYRAEQFF.

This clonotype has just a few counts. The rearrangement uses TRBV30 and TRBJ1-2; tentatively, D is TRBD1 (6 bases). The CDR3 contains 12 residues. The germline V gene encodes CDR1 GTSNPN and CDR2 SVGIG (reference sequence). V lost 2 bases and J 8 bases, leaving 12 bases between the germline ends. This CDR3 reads CAWSTGIRGYTF. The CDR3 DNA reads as TGTGCCTGGAGTACAGGGATCCGGGGCTACACCTTC.

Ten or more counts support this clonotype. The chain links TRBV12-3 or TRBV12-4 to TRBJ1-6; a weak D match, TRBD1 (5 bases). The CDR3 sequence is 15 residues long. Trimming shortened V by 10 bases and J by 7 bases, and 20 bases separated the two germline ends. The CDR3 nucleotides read TGTGCCACCACCTTGGGGGGTAGTATGAATTCACCCCTCCACTTT. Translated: CATTLGGSMNSPLHF.

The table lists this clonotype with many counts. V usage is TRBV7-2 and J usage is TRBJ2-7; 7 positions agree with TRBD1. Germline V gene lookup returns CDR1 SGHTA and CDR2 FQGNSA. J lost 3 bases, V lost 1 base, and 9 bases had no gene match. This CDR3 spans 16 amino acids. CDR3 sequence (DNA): TGTGCCAGCAGCTTAGTGCGAGGGGGACAGTTCTACGAGCAGTACTTC. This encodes CASSLVRGGQFYEQYF.

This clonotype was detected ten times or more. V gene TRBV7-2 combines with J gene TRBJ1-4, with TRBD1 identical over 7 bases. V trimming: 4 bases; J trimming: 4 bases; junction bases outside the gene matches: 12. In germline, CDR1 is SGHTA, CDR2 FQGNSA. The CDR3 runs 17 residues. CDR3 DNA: TGTGCCAGCAGCTCCAACCGACAGGGCCCATTTAATGAAAAACTGTTTTTT. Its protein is CASSSNRQGPFNEKLFF.

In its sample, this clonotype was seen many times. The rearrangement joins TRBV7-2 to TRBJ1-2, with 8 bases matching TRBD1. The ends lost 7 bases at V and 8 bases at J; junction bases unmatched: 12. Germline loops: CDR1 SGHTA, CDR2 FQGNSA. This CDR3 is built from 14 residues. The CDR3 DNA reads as TGTGCCAGCACCGATACCGGGACAGGTACGGGCTACACCTTC. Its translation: CASTDTGTGTGYTF. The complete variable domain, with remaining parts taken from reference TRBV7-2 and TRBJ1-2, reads GAGVSQSPSNKVTEKGKDVELRCDPISGHTALYWYRQSLGQGLEFLIYFQGNSAPDKSGLPSDRFSAERTGGSVSTLTIQRTQQEDSAVYLCASTDTGTGTGYTFGSGTRLTVV.

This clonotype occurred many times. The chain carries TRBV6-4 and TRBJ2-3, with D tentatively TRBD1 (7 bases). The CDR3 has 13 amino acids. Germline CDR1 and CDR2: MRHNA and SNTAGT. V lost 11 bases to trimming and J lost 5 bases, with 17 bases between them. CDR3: CADRRGQGDTQYF. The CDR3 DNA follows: TGTGCCGACCGGAGGGGGCAGGGAGATACGCAGTATTTT.

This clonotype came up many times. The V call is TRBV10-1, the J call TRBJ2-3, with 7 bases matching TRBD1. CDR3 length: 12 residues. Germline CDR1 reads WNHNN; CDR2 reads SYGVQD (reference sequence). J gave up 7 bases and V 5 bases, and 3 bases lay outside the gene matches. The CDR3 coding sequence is TGCGCCAGCAGTCTACAGGGGAATACGCAGTATTTT. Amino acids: CASSLQGNTQYF.

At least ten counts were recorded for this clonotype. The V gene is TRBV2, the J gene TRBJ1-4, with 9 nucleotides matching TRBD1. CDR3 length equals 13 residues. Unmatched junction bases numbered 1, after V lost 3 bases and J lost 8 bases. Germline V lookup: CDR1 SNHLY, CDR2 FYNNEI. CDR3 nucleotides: TGTGCCAGCAGTGACGGGACAGGGGAAAAACTGTTTTTT. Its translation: CASSDGTGEKLFF.

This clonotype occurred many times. CDR3 DNA: TGTGCCAGCAGCCAAGGTCGGCGGGGCACAGATACGCAGTATTTT. As protein: CASSQGRRGTDTQYF. The genes are TRBV4-2 and TRBJ2-3; D might be TRBD2 (5 bases). The CDR3 is 15 residues long. Germline CDR1 reads LGHNA; CDR2 reads YNFKEQ. Trimming left V 1 base short and J 1 base short, with 9 bases between.

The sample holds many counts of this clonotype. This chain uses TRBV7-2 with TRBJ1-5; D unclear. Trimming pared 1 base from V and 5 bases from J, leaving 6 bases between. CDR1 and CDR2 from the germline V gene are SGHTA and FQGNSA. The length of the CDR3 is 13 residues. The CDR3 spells CASSLESYQPQHF. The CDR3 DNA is TGTGCCAGCAGCTTAGAATCTTATCAGCCCCAGCATTTT.

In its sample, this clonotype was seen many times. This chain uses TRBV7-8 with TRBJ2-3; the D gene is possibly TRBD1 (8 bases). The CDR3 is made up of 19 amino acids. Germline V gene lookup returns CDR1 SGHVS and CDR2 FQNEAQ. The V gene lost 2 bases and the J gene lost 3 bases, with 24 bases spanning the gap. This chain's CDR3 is CASSLFYILQGGRTDTQYF. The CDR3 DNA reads TGTGCCAGCAGCTTATTCTACATTCTACAGGGGGGGAGAACAGATACGCAGTATTTT.

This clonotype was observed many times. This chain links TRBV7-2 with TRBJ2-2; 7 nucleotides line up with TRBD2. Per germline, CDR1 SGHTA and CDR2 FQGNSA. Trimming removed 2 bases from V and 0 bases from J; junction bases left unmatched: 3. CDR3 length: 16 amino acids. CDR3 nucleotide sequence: TGTGCCAGCAGCTTAAGCCTAGCGGCGAACACCGGGGAGCTGTTTTTT. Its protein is CASSLSLAANTGELFF.

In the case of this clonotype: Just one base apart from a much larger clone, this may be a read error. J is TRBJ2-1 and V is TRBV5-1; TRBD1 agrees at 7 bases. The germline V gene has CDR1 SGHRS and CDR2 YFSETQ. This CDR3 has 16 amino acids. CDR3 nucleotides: TGCGTCAGCAGCTTGCCCTCGACAGGGACCTACAATGAGCAGTTCTTC. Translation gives CVSSLPSTGTYNEQFF. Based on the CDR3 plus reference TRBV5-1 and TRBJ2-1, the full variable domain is KAGVTQTPRYLIKTRGQQVTLSCSPISGHRSVSWYQQTPGQGLQFLFEYFSETQRNKGNFPGRFSGRQFSNSRSEMNVSTLELGDSALYLCVSSLPSTGTYNEQFFGPGTRLTVL.

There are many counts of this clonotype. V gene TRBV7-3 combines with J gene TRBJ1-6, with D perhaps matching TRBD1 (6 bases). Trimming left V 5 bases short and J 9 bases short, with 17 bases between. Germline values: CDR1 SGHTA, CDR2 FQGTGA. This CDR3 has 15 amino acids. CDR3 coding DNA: TGTGCCAGCAGCCAGAAGGGGGGGGCTATTTCACCCCTCCACTTT. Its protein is CASSQKGGAISPLHF. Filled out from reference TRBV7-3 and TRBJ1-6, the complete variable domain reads GAGVSQTPSNKVTEKGKYVELRCDPISGHTALYWYRQSLGQGPEFLIYFQGTGAADDSGLPNDRFFAVRPEGSVSTLKIQRTERGDSAVYLCASSQKGGAISPLHFGNGTRLTVT.

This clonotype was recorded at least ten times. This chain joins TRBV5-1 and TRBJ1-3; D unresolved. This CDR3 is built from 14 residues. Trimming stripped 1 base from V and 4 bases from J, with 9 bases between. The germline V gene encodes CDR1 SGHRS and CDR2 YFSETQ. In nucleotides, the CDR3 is TGCGCCAGCAGCTTGATAGACGGAGGAAACACCATATATTTT. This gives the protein CASSLIDGGNTIYF.

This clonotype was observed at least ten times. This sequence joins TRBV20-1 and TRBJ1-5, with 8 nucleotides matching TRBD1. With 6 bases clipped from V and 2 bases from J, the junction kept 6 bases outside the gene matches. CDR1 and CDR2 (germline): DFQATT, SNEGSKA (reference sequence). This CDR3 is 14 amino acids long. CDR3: CSARTGSGNQPQHF. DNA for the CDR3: TGCAGTGCGAGGACAGGGTCGGGCAATCAGCCCCAGCATTTT.

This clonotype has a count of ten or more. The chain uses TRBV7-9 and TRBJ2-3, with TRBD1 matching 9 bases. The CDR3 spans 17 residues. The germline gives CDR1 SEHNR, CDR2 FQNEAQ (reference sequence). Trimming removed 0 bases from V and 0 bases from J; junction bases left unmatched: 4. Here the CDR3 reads CASSLARTGVSTDTQYF. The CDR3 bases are TGTGCCAGCAGCTTAGCTAGGACAGGGGTCAGCACAGATACGCAGTATTTT.

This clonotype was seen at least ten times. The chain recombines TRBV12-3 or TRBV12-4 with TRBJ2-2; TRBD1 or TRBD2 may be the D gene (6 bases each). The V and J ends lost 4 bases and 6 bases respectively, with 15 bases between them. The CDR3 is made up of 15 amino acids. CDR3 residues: CASSSLGGFPGELFF. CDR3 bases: TGTGCCAGCAGTTCTTTAGGGGGGTTCCCCGGGGAGCTGTTTTTT.

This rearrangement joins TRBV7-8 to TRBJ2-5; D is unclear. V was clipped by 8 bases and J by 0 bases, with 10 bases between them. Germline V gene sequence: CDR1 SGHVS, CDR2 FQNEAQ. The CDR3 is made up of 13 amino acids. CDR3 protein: CASRPVYQETQYF. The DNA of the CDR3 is TGTGCCAGCCGCCCAGTGTACCAAGAGACCCAGTACTTC.

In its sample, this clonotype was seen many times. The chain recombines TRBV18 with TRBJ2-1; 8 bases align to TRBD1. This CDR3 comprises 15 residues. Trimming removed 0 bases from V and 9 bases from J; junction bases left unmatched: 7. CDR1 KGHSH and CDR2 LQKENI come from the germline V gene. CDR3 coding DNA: TGTGCCAGCTCACCACCTACACAGGGGGACGGTGAGCAGTTCTTC. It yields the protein CASSPPTQGDGEQFF. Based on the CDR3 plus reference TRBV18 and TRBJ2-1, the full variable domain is NAGVMQNPRHLVRRRGQEARLRCSPMKGHSHVYWYRQLPEEGLKFMVYLQKENIIDESGMPKERFSAEFPKEGPSILRIQQVVRGDSAAYFCASSPPTQGDGEQFFGPGTRLTVL.